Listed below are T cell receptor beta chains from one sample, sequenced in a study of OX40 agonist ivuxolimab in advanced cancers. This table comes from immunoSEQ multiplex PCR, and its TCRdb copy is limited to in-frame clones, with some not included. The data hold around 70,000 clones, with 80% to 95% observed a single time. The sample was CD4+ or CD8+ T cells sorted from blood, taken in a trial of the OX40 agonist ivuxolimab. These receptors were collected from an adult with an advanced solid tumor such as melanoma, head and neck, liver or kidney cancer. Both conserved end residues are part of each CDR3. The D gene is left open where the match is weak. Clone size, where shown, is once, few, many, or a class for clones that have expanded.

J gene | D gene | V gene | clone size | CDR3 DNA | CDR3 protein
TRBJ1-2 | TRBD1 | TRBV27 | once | TGTGCCAGCAGTTTATTCCAGGGGGATCGCTACACCTTC | CASSLFQGDRYTF
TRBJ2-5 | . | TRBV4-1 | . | TGCGCCAGCAGCCTTCAGGGATTACAAGAGACCCAGTACTTC | CASSLQGLQETQYF
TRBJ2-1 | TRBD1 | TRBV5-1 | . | TGCGCCAGCAGCTTGGGTACAGGGGCTCGCGCCTGGGTTGACAATGAGCAGTTCTTC | CASSLGTGARAWVDNEQFF
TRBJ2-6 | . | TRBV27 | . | TGTGCCAGCAGTATTACAGGGAGCTCTGGGGCCAACGTCCTGACTTTC | CASSITGSSGANVLTF
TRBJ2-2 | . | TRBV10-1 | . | TGCGCCAGCAGTGAAAAGCGGCCCAACACCGGGGAGCTGTTTTTT | CASSEKRPNTGELFF
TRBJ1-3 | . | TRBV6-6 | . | TGTGCCAGCACCGACAGTGCGAGTGGAAACACCATATATTTT | CASTDSASGNTIYF
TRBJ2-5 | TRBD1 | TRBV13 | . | TGTGCCAGCAGCTCCCGGGACAGGGGGCGCATATTCGACCAGTACTTC | CASSSRDRGRIFDQYF
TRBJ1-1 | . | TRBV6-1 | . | TGTGCCAGCAGTGAAGGACATAACACTGAAGCTTTCTTT | CASSEGHNTEAFF
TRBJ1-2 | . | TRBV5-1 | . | TGCGCCAGCAGCTTTTGGGCAGGGAACGATGGCTACACCTTC | CASSFWAGNDGYTF
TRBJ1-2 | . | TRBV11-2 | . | TGTGCCAGCAGCTTAGGGCATCAAGGCAATATGAGCTATGGCTACACCTTC | CASSLGHQGNMSYGYTF
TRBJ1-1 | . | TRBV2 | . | TGTGCCAGCAGTGAAGCGCATCCTCGGACAGTGAACACTGAAGCTTTCTTT | CASSEAHPRTVNTEAFF
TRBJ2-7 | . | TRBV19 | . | TGTGCCAGTAGTATAGCCCCCAGGACGGGAGCCTACGAGCAGTACTTC | CASSIAPRTGAYEQYF
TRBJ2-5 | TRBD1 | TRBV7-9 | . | TGTGCCAGCAGCCCCCCGGAGGCCAGGGGGCAAGAGACCCAGTACTTC | CASSPPEARGQETQYF
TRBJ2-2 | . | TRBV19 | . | TGTGCCAGTAGTATGGACAGGGAGGGAATGAACACCGGGGAGCTGTTTTTT | CASSMDREGMNTGELFF
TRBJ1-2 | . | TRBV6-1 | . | TGTGCCAGCAGTGAAGCGAGTCGGGGGGGTAGCCTCTATGGCTACACCTTC | CASSEASRGGSLYGYTF
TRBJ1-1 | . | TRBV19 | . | TGTGCCAGTAGTATAAACCCGTGGGAAGAGGGATACACTGAAGCTTTCTTT | CASSINPWEEGYTEAFF
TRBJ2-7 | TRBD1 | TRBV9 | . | TGTGCCAGCAGCGTGGAGGGACAGGAGGGCGAGCAGTACTTC | CASSVEGQEGEQYF
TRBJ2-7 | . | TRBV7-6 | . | TGTGCCAGCAGCTTAGCCAGGGACGGAGGGGACTACGAGCAGTACTTC | CASSLARDGGDYEQYF
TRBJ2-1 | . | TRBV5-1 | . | TGCGCCAGCAGCTTTCCGGGCGAGCAGTTCTTC | CASSFPGEQFF
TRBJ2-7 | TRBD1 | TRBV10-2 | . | TGCGCCAGCGGACAGGCTCATTCCTACGAGCAGTACTTC | CASGQAHSYEQYF
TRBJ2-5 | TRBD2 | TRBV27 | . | TGTGCCAGCAGTTTTCTAGCGGGGGGGCCGCCAGAGACCCAGTACTTC | CASSFLAGGPPETQYF
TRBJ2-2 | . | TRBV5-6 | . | TGTGCCAGCAGTATGGGGGCGGTTATTGGGTTGGACACCGGGGAGCTGTTTTTT | CASSMGAVIGLDTGELFF
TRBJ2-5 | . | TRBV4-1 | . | TGCGCCAGCAGCCAAGTGGGGGGGGCGGGAGAGACCCAGTACTTC | CASSQVGGAGETQYF
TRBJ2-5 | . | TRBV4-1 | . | TGCGCCAGTAGGGACGACTCGGAGACCCAGTACTTC | CASRDDSETQYF
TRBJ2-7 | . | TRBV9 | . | TGTGCCAGCAGCCCCTCAGGGAGGAATACCTACTACGAGCAGTACTTC | CASSPSGRNTYYEQYF
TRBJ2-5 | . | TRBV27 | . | TGTGCCAGCAGTCTCGGGACACAAGGAGAGACCCAGTACTTC | CASSLGTQGETQYF
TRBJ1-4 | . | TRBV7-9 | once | TGTGCCAGCAGCTCCTTAGAGGGGGACACCTATGAAAAACTGTTTTTT | CASSSLEGDTYEKLFF
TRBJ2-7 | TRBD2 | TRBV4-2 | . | TGTGCCAGCAGCCAAGTAGGGGGGGGACTAGCAGGATACGAGCAGTACTTC | CASSQVGGGLAGYEQYF
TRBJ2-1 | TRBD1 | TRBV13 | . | TGTGCCAGCAGCTTAGCGGGACAGGGCTACAATGAGCAGTTCTTC | CASSLAGQGYNEQFF
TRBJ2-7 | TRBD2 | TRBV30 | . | TGTGCCTGGAGTGTCGGACTAGCGGGGAGAGACGAGCAGTACTTC | CAWSVGLAGRDEQYF
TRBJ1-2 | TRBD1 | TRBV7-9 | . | TGTGCCAGCAGCGCACGGACAGGGGGCGCAGGGGGCTACACCTTC | CASSARTGGAGGYTF
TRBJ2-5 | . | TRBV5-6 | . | TGTGCCAGCAGCTTCCCGTACCAAGAGACCCAGTACTTC | CASSFPYQETQYF
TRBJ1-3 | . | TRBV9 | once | TGTGCCAGCGGCCTCAGACAGGCTGGAAACACCATATATTTT | CASGLRQAGNTIYF
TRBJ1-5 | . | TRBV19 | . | TGTGCCGGGAGTTCTAGGCCCGGGGGTCAGCCCCAGCATTTT | CAGSSRPGGQPQHF
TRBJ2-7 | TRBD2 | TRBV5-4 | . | TGTGCCAGCAGCTTGGTAGGAGCGGGGGCGCCCTACGAGCAGTACTTC | CASSLVGAGAPYEQYF
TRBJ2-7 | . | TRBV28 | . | TGTGCCAGCAGTTTTCTGCAACACTCCTACGAGCAGTACTTC | CASSFLQHSYEQYF
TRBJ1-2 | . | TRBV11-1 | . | TGTGCCAGCAGCTTCGGCCAGTGGGATGGCTACACCTTC | CASSFGQWDGYTF
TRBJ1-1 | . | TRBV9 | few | TGTGCCAGCAGCGTAAACGAGGCTGAAGCTTTCTTT | CASSVNEAEAFF
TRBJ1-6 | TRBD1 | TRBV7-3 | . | TGTGCCAGCAGCCCGACAGGGGGCTATAATTCACCCCTCCACTTT | CASSPTGGYNSPLHF
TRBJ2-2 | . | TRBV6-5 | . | TGTGCCAGCAGTTATTATTCCGGGGAGCTGTTTTTT | CASSYYSGELFF
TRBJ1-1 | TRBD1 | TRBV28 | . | TGTGCCAGCAGTTCCCACCGGACAGGGGGCCCTGAAGCTTTCTTT | CASSSHRTGGPEAFF
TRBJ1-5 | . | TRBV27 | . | TGTGCCAGCGCCCAGACCAATCAGCCCCAGCATTTT | CASAQTNQPQHF
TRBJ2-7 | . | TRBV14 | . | TGTGCCAGCAGCGTTAGCGATGAGTCCTACGAGCAGTACTTC | CASSVSDESYEQYF
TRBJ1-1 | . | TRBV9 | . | TGTGCCAGCAGCGTAGCTACGGTGGGGCAGAACACTGAAGCTTTCTTT | CASSVATVGQNTEAFF
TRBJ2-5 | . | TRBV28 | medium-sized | TGTGCCAGCAGTTTACAGGGGACGAGAGAGACCCAGTACTTC | CASSLQGTRETQYF
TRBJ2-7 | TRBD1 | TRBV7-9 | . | TGTGCCAGCAGCTTTACCGGGACAGGGGGCAACGAGCAGTACTTC | CASSFTGTGGNEQYF